This T cell receptor (beta chain) was sequenced for a study of shared clonotypes between healthy human individuals. The wider study: Per donor, CD8 memory used one plate, CD8 naive used two, CD4 memory used three and CD4 naive used three.

Template for every sorted-subset replicate PCR totaled about 0.2 ug DNA, roughly 30,000 T cell genomes. Sequencing was performed with immunoSEQ multiplex PCR; in TCRdb, only in-frame clones are kept and a portion is missing. The sample lists over a million clones, about 80% occurring once. As concerns this clone: Its matching antigen is unknown.

CDR3 length: 15 amino acids. Germline CDR1 and CDR2: MDHEN and SYDVKM. Trimming left V 0 bases short and J 1 base short, with 10 bases between. Study results and caveats: Between a handful of donors, naive CD4 clonotypes were shared at a level of approximately 5%.

The sequence derives from a man between 18 and 29 years old in good health. Some clones in this sample may be carry-over from other donors' samples. The sample comprised memory CD4+ T cells from PBMCs. Indicated subset: CD45RA-negative fraction. This chain connects TRBV28 to TRBJ2-7; no definite D call. CDR3 sequence (DNA): TGTGCCAGCAGTTTATGGCCCCAGCTATCCTACGAGCAGTACTTC. It yields the protein CASSLWPQLSYEQYF. Full variable domain (missing parts from reference TRBV28 and TRBJ2-7): DVKVTQSSRYLVKRTGEKVFLECVQDMDHENMFWYRQDPGLGLRLIYFSYDVKMKEKGDIPEGYSVSREKKERFSLILESASTNQTSMYLCASSLWPQLSYEQYFGPGTRLTVT.